This T cell receptor beta chain appears in the sequencing data of a study of shared clonotypes between healthy human individuals. General study points: A reduction in generation probabilities was seen for non-shared clonotypes relative to those shared by all four donors. In this cohort, only blood was sampled, and tissue repertoires likely differ.

Libraries were prepared by immunoSEQ multiplex PCR; TCRdb keeps only in-frame clonotypes and omits some of them. The table has some 2.4 million clones, approximately 93% seen once; the top ten hold 0.36%. For this clone: Its antigen remains unidentified.

There are 16 residues in the CDR3. Trimming removed 0 bases from V and 3 bases from J, with 16 bases in between. Germline values: CDR1 SGHRS, CDR2 YFSETQ. Sequenced: naive CD4+ T cells from PBMCs. Subset indicated: CD45RA+ positively selected. The sequence was collected from a man between 18 and 29 years old in good health. Some clones in this sample may be carry-over from other donors' samples. The chain employs TRBV5-1 and TRBJ2-7; D may be TRBD2 (5 bases). CDR3 DNA: TGCGCCAGCAGCTTGGCCACAGCGGCTTCCCTCTACGAGCAGTACTTC. Protein: CASSLATAASLYEQYF.